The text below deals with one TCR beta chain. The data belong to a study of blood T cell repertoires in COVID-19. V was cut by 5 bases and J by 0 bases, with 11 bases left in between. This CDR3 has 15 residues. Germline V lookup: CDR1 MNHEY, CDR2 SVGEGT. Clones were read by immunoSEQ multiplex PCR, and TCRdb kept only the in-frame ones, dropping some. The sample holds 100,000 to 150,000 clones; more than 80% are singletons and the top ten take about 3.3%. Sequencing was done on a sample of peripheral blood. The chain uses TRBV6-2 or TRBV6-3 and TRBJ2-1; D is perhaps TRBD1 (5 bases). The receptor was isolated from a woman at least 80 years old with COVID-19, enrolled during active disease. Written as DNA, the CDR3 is TGTGCCAGCAGTGAGGACAACCGCTCCTACAATGAGCAGTTCTTC. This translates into CASSEDNRSYNEQFF.